The rows below give T cell receptor beta chains drawn from one sample of a study of identifying expanded T cells in peripheral blood. Sequenced by immunoSEQ multiplex PCR; TCRdb stores in-frame clones only, minus some. The table shows 90,000 or so clones, with around 89% occurring only once. The specimen sequenced was blood. The source of these receptors is a person aged 18 to 75 in good health. CDR3s include the opening cysteine and the closing phenylalanine or tryptophan. Each record gives: V gene, D gene, clone size, J gene, CDR3 DNA, CDR3 protein. A D gene is named only where the DNA matches it firmly. Not all rows give a size; the values are once, few, many and, for expanded clones, a class.

v_gene: TRBV7-9
d_gene: .
abundance: .
j_gene: TRBJ2-5
CDR3nt: TGTGCCAGCAGCCCAAGGGGGAGTCGGGAGACCCAGTACTTC
CDR3aa: CASSPRGSRETQYF

v_gene: TRBV15
d_gene: .
abundance: .
j_gene: TRBJ1-1
CDR3nt: TGTGCCACCAGCAGAGATCGGGGGGCTAACACTGAAGCTTTCTTT
CDR3aa: CATSRDRGANTEAFF

v_gene: TRBV9
d_gene: .
abundance: .
j_gene: TRBJ2-7
CDR3nt: TGTGCCAGCAGCGTAGTACCGAACTACGAGCAGTACTTC
CDR3aa: CASSVVPNYEQYF

v_gene: TRBV27
d_gene: TRBD1
abundance: .
j_gene: TRBJ1-4
CDR3nt: TGTGCCAGCAGGGACAGGGTCACAACTAATGAAAAACTGTTTTTT
CDR3aa: CASRDRVTTNEKLFF

v_gene: TRBV7-2
d_gene: .
abundance: .
j_gene: TRBJ1-3
CDR3nt: TGTGCCAGCAGCTTAGCTCTCCGAAACACCATATATTTT
CDR3aa: CASSLALRNTIYF

v_gene: TRBV14
d_gene: .
abundance: .
j_gene: TRBJ2-7
CDR3nt: TGTGCCAGCAGCCACAGGGGCGAGCAGTACTTC
CDR3aa: CASSHRGEQYF

v_gene: TRBV6-1
d_gene: .
abundance: .
j_gene: TRBJ1-5
CDR3nt: TGTGCCAGCAGCCTAGACAGATATAGCAATCAGCCCCAGCATTTT
CDR3aa: CASSLDRYSNQPQHF

v_gene: TRBV12-5
d_gene: TRBD1
abundance: once
j_gene: TRBJ2-1
CDR3nt: TGTGCTAGTGGTTCGGGACAGGCGGGCGCCTACAATGAGCAGTTCTTC
CDR3aa: CASGSGQAGAYNEQFF

v_gene: TRBV30
d_gene: .
abundance: .
j_gene: TRBJ2-1
CDR3nt: TGTGCCTGGAGTCCACGATGGGGCGGGGCCTCCTACAATGAGCAGTTCTTC
CDR3aa: CAWSPRWGGASYNEQFF

v_gene: TRBV6-1
d_gene: .
abundance: few
j_gene: TRBJ1-6
CDR3nt: TGTGCCAGCTTGCGCGGCCCTACTTCACCCCTCCACTTT
CDR3aa: CASLRGPTSPLHF

v_gene: TRBV28
d_gene: TRBD1
abundance: .
j_gene: TRBJ1-2
CDR3nt: TGTGCCAGCAGGGCCGGACAGGCTACCTATGGCTACACCTTC
CDR3aa: CASRAGQATYGYTF

v_gene: TRBV28
d_gene: .
abundance: .
j_gene: TRBJ2-1
CDR3nt: TGTGCCAGCAGTTTAACTTTAAGCTCCTACAATGAGCAGTTCTTC
CDR3aa: CASSLTLSSYNEQFF

v_gene: TRBV7-8
d_gene: TRBD1
abundance: .
j_gene: TRBJ2-7
CDR3nt: TGTGCCAGCAGCCGGGACAGGCGATCTAGGGGGGAGCAGTACTTC
CDR3aa: CASSRDRRSRGEQYF

v_gene: TRBV5-6
d_gene: .
abundance: .
j_gene: TRBJ1-1
CDR3nt: TGTGCCAGCAGCTCACCGACCTATTTGGAAGCTTTCTTT
CDR3aa: CASSSPTYLEAFF

v_gene: TRBV5-1
d_gene: .
abundance: .
j_gene: TRBJ1-2
CDR3nt: TGCGCCAGCAGCTTGGCCGCGAGGGGTCCAGATGGCTACACCTTC
CDR3aa: CASSLAARGPDGYTF

v_gene: TRBV4-3
d_gene: .
abundance: .
j_gene: TRBJ1-6
CDR3nt: TGCGCCAGCAGCCAAGATTGGGGGGGGGCGCCTAATTCACCCCTCCACTTT
CDR3aa: CASSQDWGGAPNSPLHF

v_gene: TRBV9
d_gene: .
abundance: once
j_gene: TRBJ1-4
CDR3nt: TGTGCCAGCAGCGTCTCACTACAGGTTGCAACTAATGAAAAACTGTTTTTT
CDR3aa: CASSVSLQVATNEKLFF

v_gene: TRBV5-6
d_gene: .
abundance: .
j_gene: TRBJ2-7
CDR3nt: TGTGCCAGCAGCTTTCGGGGTGGAGCCTACGAGCAGTACTTC
CDR3aa: CASSFRGGAYEQYF

v_gene: TRBV6-6
d_gene: TRBD1
abundance: .
j_gene: TRBJ1-4
CDR3nt: TGTGCCAGCAGGGGACAGGGGATAGGGGAAAAACTGTTTTTT
CDR3aa: CASRGQGIGEKLFF

v_gene: TRBV6-1
d_gene: .
abundance: .
j_gene: TRBJ1-6
CDR3nt: TGTGCCAGCAGTGAAATTGGGACGGGTGGCTCACCCCTCCACTTT
CDR3aa: CASSEIGTGGSPLHF

v_gene: TRBV7-6
d_gene: .
abundance: .
j_gene: TRBJ1-5
CDR3nt: TGTGCCAGCAGCTTAGGCCCATATAGCAATCAGCCCCAGCATTTT
CDR3aa: CASSLGPYSNQPQHF

v_gene: TRBV5-1
d_gene: .
abundance: .
j_gene: TRBJ1-1
CDR3nt: TGCGCCAGCAGCTTGGAGGCGGGGAGACCTCAACGGGTAACTGAAGCTTTCTTT
CDR3aa: CASSLEAGRPQRVTEAFF

v_gene: TRBV14
d_gene: .
abundance: .
j_gene: TRBJ2-3
CDR3nt: TGTGCCAGCAGCCCAGGTCCAGGCAAGGGTGGCACAGATACGCAGTATTTT
CDR3aa: CASSPGPGKGGTDTQYF

v_gene: TRBV5-8
d_gene: .
abundance: .
j_gene: TRBJ1-4
CDR3nt: TGTGCCAGCAGCGTTGGGACCTTCGGAGCTAATGAAAAACTGTTTTTT
CDR3aa: CASSVGTFGANEKLFF

v_gene: TRBV7-7
d_gene: TRBD2
abundance: .
j_gene: TRBJ2-2
CDR3nt: TGTGCCAGCAGCCCCATAGCGGGGTACACCGGGGAGCTGTTTTTT
CDR3aa: CASSPIAGYTGELFF

v_gene: TRBV7-2
d_gene: .
abundance: .
j_gene: TRBJ2-2
CDR3nt: TGTGCCAGCAGCTTATGGGGGAACACCGGGGAGCTGTTTTTT
CDR3aa: CASSLWGNTGELFF

v_gene: TRBV19
d_gene: TRBD1
abundance: .
j_gene: TRBJ2-7
CDR3nt: TGTGCCAGTAGGGGGACAGGGGGCGGCGAGCAGTACTTC
CDR3aa: CASRGTGGGEQYF

v_gene: TRBV4-2
d_gene: TRBD2
abundance: .
j_gene: TRBJ2-5
CDR3nt: TGTGCCAGCACTCGCGGGGGGGCAGAGACCCAGTACTTC
CDR3aa: CASTRGGAETQYF

v_gene: TRBV6-1
d_gene: .
abundance: .
j_gene: TRBJ1-4
CDR3nt: TGTGCCAGCAGTGAAGCGTTCAGTGCGAGGGAAAAACTGTTTTTT
CDR3aa: CASSEAFSAREKLFF

v_gene: TRBV6-1
d_gene: .
abundance: .
j_gene: TRBJ2-7
CDR3nt: TGTGCCAGCAGTGATGGTGTAACTAGCTACTCCTACGAGCAGTACTTC
CDR3aa: CASSDGVTSYSYEQYF

v_gene: TRBV2
d_gene: TRBD2
abundance: many
j_gene: TRBJ2-1
CDR3nt: TGTGCCAGCAGTGAACTAGCGGGGGGGGACGCCAATGAGCAGTTCTTC
CDR3aa: CASSELAGGDANEQFF

v_gene: TRBV5-6
d_gene: TRBD1
abundance: many
j_gene: TRBJ2-5
CDR3nt: TGTGCCAGCAGTTACGGGACAGAGGCGGCCCAGTACTTC
CDR3aa: CASSYGTEAAQYF

v_gene: TRBV10-2
d_gene: .
abundance: .
j_gene: TRBJ2-7
CDR3nt: TGCGCCAGCAGTGAGTCGATTCCCCGACAGGTGGGGGAGCAGTACTTC
CDR3aa: CASSESIPRQVGEQYF

v_gene: TRBV7-2
d_gene: .
abundance: .
j_gene: TRBJ2-7
CDR3nt: TGTGCCAGCAGCTTGGGTTCAGGGAGCCAACTGTCTCCCTACGAGCAGTACTTC
CDR3aa: CASSLGSGSQLSPYEQYF

v_gene: TRBV19
d_gene: .
abundance: .
j_gene: TRBJ2-2
CDR3nt: TGTGCCAGTAGCCCTGACAGGATCACCGGGGAGCTGTTTTTT
CDR3aa: CASSPDRITGELFF

v_gene: TRBV12-2
d_gene: .
abundance: .
j_gene: TRBJ2-2
CDR3nt: TGTGCAAGTCGCTTCCTGTCCGGGAGCGGGGAGCTGTTTTTT
CDR3aa: CASRFLSGSGELFF

v_gene: TRBV5-4
d_gene: TRBD1
abundance: .
j_gene: TRBJ2-7
CDR3nt: TGTGCCAGCAGCCCGACAGGGGGAGCCTACGAGCAGTACTTC
CDR3aa: CASSPTGGAYEQYF

v_gene: TRBV6-6
d_gene: .
abundance: .
j_gene: TRBJ2-7
CDR3nt: TGTGCCAGCACCACCGGAGGCGGGTACGAGCAGTACTTC
CDR3aa: CASTTGGGYEQYF

v_gene: TRBV4-1
d_gene: .
abundance: .
j_gene: TRBJ2-7
CDR3nt: TGCGCCAGCAGCGGGGGCGGTTTATACGAGCAGTACTTC
CDR3aa: CASSGGGLYEQYF

v_gene: TRBV7-5
d_gene: .
abundance: .
j_gene: TRBJ1-1
CDR3nt: TGTGCCAGAAGCTTCCCGAAAGTGACAGGGAACCTAGGGGTGAACACTGAAGCTTTCTTT
CDR3aa: CARSFPKVTGNLGVNTEAFF

v_gene: TRBV4-3
d_gene: .
abundance: .
j_gene: TRBJ2-7
CDR3nt: TGCGCCAGCAGCCAAGATCTCGGGCCTCAATACGAGCAGTACTTC
CDR3aa: CASSQDLGPQYEQYF

v_gene: TRBV7-2
d_gene: .
abundance: .
j_gene: TRBJ2-7
CDR3nt: TGTGCCAGCAGCTTGTACGTTTATAGTCAGACTAGTCCTTACGAGCAGTACTTC
CDR3aa: CASSLYVYSQTSPYEQYF

v_gene: TRBV20-1
d_gene: .
abundance: .
j_gene: TRBJ1-4
CDR3nt: TGCAGTGCCGACTTGTATGAAAAACTGTTTTTT
CDR3aa: CSADLYEKLFF

v_gene: TRBV7-9
d_gene: TRBD1
abundance: .
j_gene: TRBJ2-3
CDR3nt: TGTGCCAGCAGCCCGGGACAGGCGACAGATACGCAGTATTTT
CDR3aa: CASSPGQATDTQYF

v_gene: TRBV11-3
d_gene: .
abundance: .
j_gene: TRBJ2-3
CDR3nt: TGTGCCAGCAGCTCCCTTGATCCGGGAGATACGCAGTATTTT
CDR3aa: CASSSLDPGDTQYF

v_gene: TRBV4-1
d_gene: .
abundance: .
j_gene: TRBJ2-3
CDR3nt: TGCGCCAGCAGCCGCAGTAGTGGGGCGCGTAGAACAGATACGCAGTATTTT
CDR3aa: CASSRSSGARRTDTQYF

v_gene: TRBV5-1
d_gene: TRBD1
abundance: .
j_gene: TRBJ2-7
CDR3nt: TGCGCCAGCAGCCTTCTAGGTACAGGGGGTAGGAACTTC
CDR3aa: CASSLLGTGGRNF

v_gene: TRBV6-1
d_gene: .
abundance: .
j_gene: TRBJ2-7
CDR3nt: TGTGCCAGCAGTTCCTTAGGGCACCGGGGGCACGAGCAGTACTTC
CDR3aa: CASSSLGHRGHEQYF

v_gene: TRBV28
d_gene: .
abundance: .
j_gene: TRBJ1-2
CDR3nt: TGTGCCAGCAGTTTATTTAGGGGTGGCGGCTACACCTTC
CDR3aa: CASSLFRGGGYTF

v_gene: TRBV6-5
d_gene: .
abundance: .
j_gene: TRBJ2-5
CDR3nt: .
CDR3aa: CASSTSGETQYF

v_gene: TRBV6-5
d_gene: .
abundance: .
j_gene: TRBJ1-4
CDR3nt: TGTGCCAGCAGTTACCGGGGGAATGAAAAACTGTTTTTT
CDR3aa: CASSYRGNEKLFF

v_gene: TRBV5-6
d_gene: TRBD1
abundance: once
j_gene: TRBJ2-7
CDR3nt: TGTGCCAGCAGCCCTGGGACAGGGATGCGGGAGCAGTACTTC
CDR3aa: CASSPGTGMREQYF

v_gene: TRBV6-1
d_gene: TRBD1
abundance: .
j_gene: TRBJ1-5
CDR3nt: TGTGCCAGTCTACAGGGGGGCAATCAGCCCCAGCATTTT
CDR3aa: CASLQGGNQPQHF

v_gene: TRBV4-3
d_gene: TRBD2
abundance: .
j_gene: TRBJ2-2
CDR3nt: TGCGCCAGCAGCCAAGAGCTAGCGGGGGTGAACACCGGGGAGCTGTTTTTT
CDR3aa: CASSQELAGVNTGELFF

v_gene: TRBV15
d_gene: .
abundance: .
j_gene: TRBJ2-3
CDR3nt: TGTGCCACCAGCAGAGTGGGCCTGGGGGATACGCAGTATTTT
CDR3aa: CATSRVGLGDTQYF

v_gene: TRBV7-9
d_gene: .
abundance: few
j_gene: TRBJ2-3
CDR3nt: TGTGCCAGCAGCCCTACGTTAGTAGTCACAGATACGCAGTATTTT
CDR3aa: CASSPTLVVTDTQYF

v_gene: TRBV11-2
d_gene: .
abundance: once
j_gene: TRBJ1-4
CDR3nt: TGTGCCAGCAGCTTAGCAGGGGATGAAAAACTGTTTTTT
CDR3aa: CASSLAGDEKLFF